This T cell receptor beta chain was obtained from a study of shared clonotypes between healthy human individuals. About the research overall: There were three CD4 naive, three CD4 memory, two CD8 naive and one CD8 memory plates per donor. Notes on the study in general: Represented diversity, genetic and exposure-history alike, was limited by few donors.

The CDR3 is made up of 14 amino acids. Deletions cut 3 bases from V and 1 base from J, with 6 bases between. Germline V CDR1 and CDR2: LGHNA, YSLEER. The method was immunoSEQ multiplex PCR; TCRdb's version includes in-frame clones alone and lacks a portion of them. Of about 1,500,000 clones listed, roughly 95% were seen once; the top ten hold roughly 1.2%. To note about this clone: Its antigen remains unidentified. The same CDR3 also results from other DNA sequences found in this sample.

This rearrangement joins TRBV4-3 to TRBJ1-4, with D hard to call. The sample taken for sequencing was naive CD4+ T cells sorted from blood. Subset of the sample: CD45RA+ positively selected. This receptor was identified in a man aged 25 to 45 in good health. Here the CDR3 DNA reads TGCGCCAGCAGCCAGGGCAGAACTAATGAAAAACTGTTTTTT. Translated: CASSQGRTNEKLFF.